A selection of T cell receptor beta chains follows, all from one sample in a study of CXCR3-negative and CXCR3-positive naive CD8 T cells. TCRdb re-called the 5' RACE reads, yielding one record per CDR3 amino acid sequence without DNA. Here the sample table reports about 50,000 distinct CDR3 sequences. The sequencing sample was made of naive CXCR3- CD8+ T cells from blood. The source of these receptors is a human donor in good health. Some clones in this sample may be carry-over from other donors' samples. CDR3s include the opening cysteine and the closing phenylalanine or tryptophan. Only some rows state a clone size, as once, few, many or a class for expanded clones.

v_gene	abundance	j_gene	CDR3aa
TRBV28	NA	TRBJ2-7	CASRRGGAGEQYF
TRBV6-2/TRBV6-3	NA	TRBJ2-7	CASSSYAGAYEQYF
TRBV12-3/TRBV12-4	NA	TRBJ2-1	CASSLKTGARNEQFF
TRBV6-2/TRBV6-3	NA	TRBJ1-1	CASTRGQGEAFF
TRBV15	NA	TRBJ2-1	CATGGQNEQFF
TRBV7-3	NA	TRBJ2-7	CASSSITYEQYF
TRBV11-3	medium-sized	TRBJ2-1	CASSAYDEQFF
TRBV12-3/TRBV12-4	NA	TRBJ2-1	CASSFDSYNEQFF
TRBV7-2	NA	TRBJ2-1	CASSSTRPGLLDIF
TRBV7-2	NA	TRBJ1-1	CASSHEDLRTEAFF
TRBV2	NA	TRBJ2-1	CASKEGGDSYNEQFF
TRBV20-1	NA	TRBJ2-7	CSAIVQGTPSYEQYF
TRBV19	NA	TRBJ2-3	CASLAGETDTQYF
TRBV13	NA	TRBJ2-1	CASSLWAGTGNEQFF
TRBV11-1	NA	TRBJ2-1	CASTSLGGYNEQFF
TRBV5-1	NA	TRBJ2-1	CASRTSGTNNEQFF
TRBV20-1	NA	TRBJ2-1	CSARDLLQAMSYNEQFF
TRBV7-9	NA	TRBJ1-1	CASRSDSGEAFF
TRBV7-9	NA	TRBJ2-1	CASSPWTPYNEQFF
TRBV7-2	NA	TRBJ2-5	CASSRGRGTQETQYF
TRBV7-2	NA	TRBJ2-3	CASSFGLAGGPDTQYF
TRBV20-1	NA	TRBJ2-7	CSARDSGGTEPHYEQYF
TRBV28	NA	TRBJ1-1	CASLAAGGGVTEAFF
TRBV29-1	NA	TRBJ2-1	CSVEDPGTSGPYNEQFF